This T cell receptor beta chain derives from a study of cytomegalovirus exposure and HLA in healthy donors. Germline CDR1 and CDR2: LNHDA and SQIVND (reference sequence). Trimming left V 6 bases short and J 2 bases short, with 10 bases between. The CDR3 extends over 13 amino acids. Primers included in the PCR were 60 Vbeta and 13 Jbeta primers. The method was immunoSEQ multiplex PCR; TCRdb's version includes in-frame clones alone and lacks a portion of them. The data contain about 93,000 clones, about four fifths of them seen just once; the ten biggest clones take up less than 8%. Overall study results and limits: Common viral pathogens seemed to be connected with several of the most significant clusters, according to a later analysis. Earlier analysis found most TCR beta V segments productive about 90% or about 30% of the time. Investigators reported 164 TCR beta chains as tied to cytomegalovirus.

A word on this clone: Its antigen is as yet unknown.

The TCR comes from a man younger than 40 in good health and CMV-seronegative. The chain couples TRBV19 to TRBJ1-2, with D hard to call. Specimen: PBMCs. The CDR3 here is CASRFAVNYGYTF. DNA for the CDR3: TGTGCCAGTAGGTTTGCAGTGAACTATGGCTACACCTTC.